Listed below are T cell receptor beta chains from one sample, sequenced in a study of blood T cell repertoires in COVID-19. Measured with immunoSEQ multiplex PCR; TCRdb has only the in-frame clones, and not every one. The sample carries 51,000 or so clones, around 81% recorded once. The source material was peripheral blood. These receptors all come from a woman older than 75 with COVID-19, enrolled during active disease. Both conserved end residues are part of each CDR3. Fields, in order: V gene, clone size, CDR3 length, D gene, J gene, CDR3 protein, CDR3 DNA. The D gene is left open where the match is weak. Size is omitted from some rows. Given values are once, few, many or a class for expanded clones.

V gene: TRBV24-1; clone size: NA; CDR3 length: 16; D gene: TRBD2; J gene: TRBJ2-3; CDR3 protein: CATSDPEAGGTDTQYF; CDR3 DNA: TGTGCCACCAGTGATCCTGAGGCGGGAGGAACAGATACGCAGTATTTT
V gene: TRBV6-1; clone size: NA; CDR3 length: 14; D gene: NA; J gene: TRBJ1-5; CDR3 protein: CASSAGQMNQPQHF; CDR3 DNA: TGTGCCAGCAGTGCAGGACAGATGAATCAGCCCCAGCATTTT
V gene: TRBV7-9; clone size: NA; CDR3 length: 14; D gene: NA; J gene: TRBJ1-2; CDR3 protein: CASSPPRSNYGYTF; CDR3 DNA: TGTGCCAGCAGCCCGCCCCGGTCTAACTATGGCTACACCTTC
V gene: TRBV15; clone size: few; CDR3 length: 12; D gene: NA; J gene: TRBJ2-7; CDR3 protein: CATSRDPGEQYF; CDR3 DNA: TGTGCCACCAGCAGAGATCCGGGAGAGCAGTACTTC
V gene: TRBV7-9; clone size: many; CDR3 length: 14; D gene: TRBD1; J gene: TRBJ1-5; CDR3 protein: CASSQQGRNQPQHF; CDR3 DNA: TGTGCCAGCAGCCAACAGGGGCGCAATCAGCCCCAGCATTTT
V gene: TRBV3-1/TRBV3-2; clone size: NA; CDR3 length: 15; D gene: NA; J gene: TRBJ2-3; CDR3 protein: CASSQVPGSWDTQYF; CDR3 DNA: TGTGCCAGCAGCCAAGTTCCGGGATCGTGGGATACGCAGTATTTT
V gene: TRBV3-1/TRBV3-2; clone size: NA; CDR3 length: 17; D gene: TRBD2; J gene: TRBJ2-2; CDR3 protein: CASSPPLAGVKTGELFF; CDR3 DNA: TGTGCCAGCAGCCCCCCACTAGCGGGAGTCAAAACCGGGGAGCTGTTTTTT
V gene: TRBV7-9; clone size: NA; CDR3 length: 13; D gene: TRBD2; J gene: TRBJ2-2; CDR3 protein: CASLGLVTGELFF; CDR3 DNA: TGTGCCAGCCTGGGACTAGTTACCGGGGAGCTGTTTTTT
V gene: TRBV30; clone size: NA; CDR3 length: 13; D gene: TRBD2; J gene: TRBJ2-7; CDR3 protein: CAWSVTSGYEQYF; CDR3 DNA: TGTGCCTGGAGTGTTACTAGCGGCTACGAGCAGTACTTC
V gene: TRBV5-1; clone size: NA; CDR3 length: 14; D gene: TRBD2; J gene: TRBJ2-1; CDR3 protein: CASRTSGRENEQFF; CDR3 DNA: TGCGCCAGCAGGACTAGCGGGAGGGAGAATGAGCAGTTCTTC
V gene: TRBV30; clone size: few; CDR3 length: 16; D gene: NA; J gene: TRBJ1-4; CDR3 protein: CAWASGGGTTNEKLFF; CDR3 DNA: TGTGCCTGGGCCTCGGGAGGGGGGACAACTAATGAAAAACTGTTTTTT
V gene: TRBV18; clone size: NA; CDR3 length: 15; D gene: NA; J gene: TRBJ1-5; CDR3 protein: CASSPQGNSNQPQHF; CDR3 DNA: TGTGCCAGCTCACCACAGGGGAATAGCAATCAGCCCCAGCATTTT
V gene: TRBV30; clone size: NA; CDR3 length: 13; D gene: NA; J gene: TRBJ2-7; CDR3 protein: CAWSRRTPYEQYF; CDR3 DNA: TGTGCCTGGAGCCGCAGGACACCCTACGAGCAGTACTTC
V gene: TRBV10-3; clone size: NA; CDR3 length: 15; D gene: NA; J gene: TRBJ1-5; CDR3 protein: CATSEGMLSNQPQHF; CDR3 DNA: TGTGCCACCTCGGAGGGCATGTTAAGCAATCAGCCCCAGCATTTT
V gene: TRBV30; clone size: NA; CDR3 length: 15; D gene: TRBD2; J gene: TRBJ2-3; CDR3 protein: CAWSVASGNKDTQYF; CDR3 DNA: TGTGCCTGGAGTGTGGCTAGCGGGAATAAAGATACGCAGTATTTT
V gene: TRBV14; clone size: NA; CDR3 length: 16; D gene: NA; J gene: TRBJ2-5; CDR3 protein: CASSQDLGRVGQTQYF; CDR3 DNA: TGTGCCAGCAGCCAAGATCTTGGCAGGGTCGGGCAGACCCAGTACTTC
V gene: TRBV2; clone size: NA; CDR3 length: 15; D gene: TRBD1; J gene: TRBJ2-7; CDR3 protein: CASSVQGQGIYEQYF; CDR3 DNA: TGTGCCAGCAGCGTGCAGGGACAGGGGATCTACGAGCAGTACTTC
V gene: TRBV3-1/TRBV3-2; clone size: NA; CDR3 length: 14; D gene: NA; J gene: TRBJ2-7; CDR3 protein: CASSQLEGINEQYF; CDR3 DNA: TGTGCCAGCAGCCAGTTGGAGGGAATCAACGAGCAGTACTTC
V gene: TRBV6-5; clone size: NA; CDR3 length: 15; D gene: TRBD1; J gene: TRBJ1-1; CDR3 protein: CASSWTGGESTEAFF; CDR3 DNA: TGTGCCAGCAGTTGGACAGGGGGCGAAAGCACTGAAGCTTTCTTT
V gene: TRBV27; clone size: NA; CDR3 length: 16; D gene: NA; J gene: TRBJ2-1; CDR3 protein: CASTPLGGMGYNEQFF; CDR3 DNA: TGTGCCAGCACCCCCCTCGGGGGAATGGGGTACAATGAGCAGTTCTTC
V gene: TRBV4-2; clone size: many; CDR3 length: 16; D gene: TRBD1; J gene: TRBJ1-3; CDR3 protein: CASSQDGQGSGNTIYF; CDR3 DNA: TGTGCCAGCAGCCAGGACGGACAGGGATCTGGAAACACCATATATTTT
V gene: TRBV28; clone size: NA; CDR3 length: 15; D gene: NA; J gene: TRBJ1-2; CDR3 protein: CASSLRVRGSYGYTF; CDR3 DNA: TGTGCCAGCAGTTTGAGAGTCCGGGGATCCTATGGCTACACCTTC
V gene: TRBV10-3; clone size: NA; CDR3 length: 12; D gene: NA; J gene: TRBJ2-5; CDR3 protein: CAISPGRETQYF; CDR3 DNA: TGTGCCATCAGTCCAGGCAGAGAGACCCAGTACTTC
V gene: TRBV11-1; clone size: once; CDR3 length: 16; D gene: TRBD2; J gene: TRBJ2-2; CDR3 protein: CASSLWTSGNTGELFF; CDR3 DNA: TGTGCCAGCAGCTTATGGACTAGCGGAAACACCGGGGAGCTGTTTTTT
V gene: TRBV24-1; clone size: NA; CDR3 length: 13; D gene: NA; J gene: TRBJ1-2; CDR3 protein: CATRSTGSNGYTF; CDR3 DNA: TGTGCCACCAGGAGCACAGGGTCGAATGGCTACACCTTC
V gene: TRBV20-1; clone size: NA; CDR3 length: 11; D gene: NA; J gene: TRBJ2-3; CDR3 protein: CSAPHIDTQYF; CDR3 DNA: TGCAGTGCTCCCCACATAGATACGCAGTATTTT
V gene: TRBV12-5; clone size: NA; CDR3 length: 16; D gene: NA; J gene: TRBJ2-2; CDR3 protein: CASGLGEGANTGELFF; CDR3 DNA: TGTGCTAGTGGTTTGGGGGAGGGGGCGAACACCGGGGAGCTGTTTTTT
V gene: TRBV6-5; clone size: NA; CDR3 length: 15; D gene: NA; J gene: TRBJ1-1; CDR3 protein: CASSYIGVQNTEAFF; CDR3 DNA: TGTGCCAGCAGTTACATAGGGGTCCAGAACACTGAAGCTTTCTTT
V gene: TRBV21-1; clone size: once; CDR3 length: 18; D gene: NA; J gene: TRBJ2-5; CDR3 protein: CASSKSALAGGRGETQYF; CDR3 DNA: TGTGCCAGCAGTAAAAGCGCTTTAGCGGGAGGGCGGGGAGAGACCCAGTACTTC
V gene: TRBV6-4; clone size: NA; CDR3 length: 13; D gene: NA; J gene: TRBJ1-1; CDR3 protein: CASRLDMNTEAFF; CDR3 DNA: TGTGCCAGCAGACTGGACATGAACACTGAAGCTTTCTTT
V gene: TRBV27; clone size: NA; CDR3 length: 14; D gene: TRBD2; J gene: TRBJ2-7; CDR3 protein: CASSLAGDSYEQYF; CDR3 DNA: TGTGCCAGCAGCTTAGCGGGAGACTCCTACGAGCAGTACTTC
V gene: TRBV7-9; clone size: NA; CDR3 length: 15; D gene: NA; J gene: TRBJ2-1; CDR3 protein: CASSTAGGSYNEQFF; CDR3 DNA: TGTGCCAGCAGCACCGCAGGGGGGTCCTACAATGAGCAGTTCTTC
V gene: TRBV30; clone size: NA; CDR3 length: 13; D gene: NA; J gene: TRBJ1-2; CDR3 protein: CAWSPQGNYGYTF; CDR3 DNA: TGTGCCTGGAGTCCCCAGGGTAACTATGGCTACACCTTC
V gene: TRBV19; clone size: NA; CDR3 length: 11; D gene: NA; J gene: TRBJ1-2; CDR3 protein: CASQQNYGYTF; CDR3 DNA: TGTGCCAGTCAACAGAACTATGGCTACACCTTC
V gene: TRBV18; clone size: NA; CDR3 length: 18; D gene: NA; J gene: TRBJ2-6; CDR3 protein: CASSHLQVLGSGANVLTF; CDR3 DNA: TGTGCCAGCTCACACTTACAGGTTCTCGGGTCTGGGGCCAACGTCCTGACTTTC
V gene: TRBV7-9; clone size: NA; CDR3 length: 14; D gene: NA; J gene: TRBJ1-6; CDR3 protein: CASSFDWKDSPLHF; CDR3 DNA: TGTGCCAGCAGCTTTGACTGGAAGGATTCACCCCTCCACTTT
V gene: TRBV7-2; clone size: once; CDR3 length: 16; D gene: TRBD2; J gene: TRBJ2-5; CDR3 protein: CASSLVRAGAGSSQYF; CDR3 DNA: TGTGCCAGCAGCTTGGTGCGTGCGGGAGCGGGGAGTTCCCAGTACTTC
V gene: TRBV2; clone size: NA; CDR3 length: 16; D gene: NA; J gene: TRBJ2-7; CDR3 protein: CASGETAGLIRWKQYF; CDR3 DNA: TGTGCCAGCGGTGAGACAGCAGGGTTAATAAGATGGAAGCAGTACTTC
V gene: TRBV24-1; clone size: NA; CDR3 length: 16; D gene: TRBD2; J gene: TRBJ2-1; CDR3 protein: CATSDLTSGSINEQFF; CDR3 DNA: TGTGCCACCAGTGATCTAACTAGCGGGAGTATCAATGAGCAGTTCTTC
V gene: TRBV2; clone size: NA; CDR3 length: 13; D gene: NA; J gene: TRBJ1-1; CDR3 protein: CASTQTLNTEAFF; CDR3 DNA: TGTGCCAGCACCCAGACTTTGAACACTGAAGCTTTCTTT
V gene: TRBV6-5; clone size: NA; CDR3 length: 13; D gene: NA; J gene: TRBJ2-2; CDR3 protein: CAPRRRGTGELFF; CDR3 DNA: TGTGCCCCCCGACGCCGGGGCACCGGGGAGCTGTTTTTT